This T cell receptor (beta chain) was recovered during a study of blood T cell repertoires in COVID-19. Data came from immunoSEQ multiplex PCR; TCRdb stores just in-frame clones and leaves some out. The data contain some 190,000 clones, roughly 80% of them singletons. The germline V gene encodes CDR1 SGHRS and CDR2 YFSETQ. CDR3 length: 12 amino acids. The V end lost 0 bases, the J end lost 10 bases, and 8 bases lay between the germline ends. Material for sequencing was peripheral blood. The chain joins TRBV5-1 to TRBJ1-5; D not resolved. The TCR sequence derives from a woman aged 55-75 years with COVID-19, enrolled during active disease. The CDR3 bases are TGCGCCAGCAGCTTGGCCGGCGGCCCCCAGCATTTT. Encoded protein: CASSLAGGPQHF.